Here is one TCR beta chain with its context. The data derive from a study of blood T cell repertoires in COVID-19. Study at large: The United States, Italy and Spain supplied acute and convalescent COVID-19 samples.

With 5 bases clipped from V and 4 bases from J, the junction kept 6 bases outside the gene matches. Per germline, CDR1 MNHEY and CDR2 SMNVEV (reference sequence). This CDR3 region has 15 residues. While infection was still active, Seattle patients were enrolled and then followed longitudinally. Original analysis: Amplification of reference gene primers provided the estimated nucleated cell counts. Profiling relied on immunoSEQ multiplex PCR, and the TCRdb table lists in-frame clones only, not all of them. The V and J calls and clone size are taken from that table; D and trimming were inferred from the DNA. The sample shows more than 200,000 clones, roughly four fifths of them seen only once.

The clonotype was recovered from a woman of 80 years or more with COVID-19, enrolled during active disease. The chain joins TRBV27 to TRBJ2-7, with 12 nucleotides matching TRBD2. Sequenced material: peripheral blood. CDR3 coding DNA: TGTGCCAGCAGTAAAGGACTAGCGGGGATTTACGAGCAGTACTTC. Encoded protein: CASSKGLAGIYEQYF.